Shown below are 24 T cell receptor beta chains from a single sample sequenced in a study of T cell repertoires in cytomegalovirus infection (dated by TCRdb to between 2018 and 2021). These reads were obtained on an Illumina HiSeq 1500. In-frame beta chains were kept once TCRdb had trimmed the public reads at Q25 with fastp and called clones with MiXCR. Rows with a matching CDR3 protein are joined into one entry that keeps the most common DNA and genes. The sample records about 890,000 distinct CDR3 sequences, less than 35% of which are singletons. Of the sample, more than 12% falls within the top ten clones. These TCRs' antigens remain unknown. The treatment or condition label, as the study defines it: in vitro stimulation with specific CMV peptide epitopes to enrich CMV-specific T cells. The sequencing used cultured CD8+ T cells from PBMCs, collected from culture after CMV antigen stimulation. Receptor source: a human donor in good health (CMV status not recorded). Some clones in this sample may be carry-over from other donors' samples.

V and J are TRBV7-9 and TRBJ1-1; D gene unclear. Trimming stripped 3 bases from V and 7 bases from J, with 12 bases between. The germline gives CDR1 SEHNR, CDR2 FQNEAQ (reference sequence). This CDR3 region has 13 residues. CDR3 region: CASSFSESGEAFF. CDR3 coding DNA: TGTGCCAGCAGCTTTAGCGAATCCGGTGAAGCTTTCTTT. Variable domain in full (rest from reference TRBV7-9 and TRBJ1-1): DTGVSQNPRHKITKRGQNVTFRCDPISEHNRLYWYRQTLGQGPEFLTYFQNEAQLEKSRLLSDRFSAERPKGSFSTLEIQRTEQGDSAMYLCASSFSESGEAFFGQGTRLTVV.

This clonotype was found a few times. V is TRBV27 and J is TRBJ2-2, with TRBD2 matching over 7 bases. Germline V gene sequence: CDR1 MNHEY, CDR2 SMNVEV (reference sequence). The CDR3 length is 17 residues. Losses at the gene ends were 0 bases for V and 7 bases for J; bases not matched to a gene: 11. The CDR3 spells CASSLSLGLGTNGELFF. The CDR3 coding sequence is TGTGCCAGCAGTTTATCTCTCGGACTAGGGACGAACGGGGAGCTGTTTTTT.

The chain recombines TRBV29-1 with TRBJ2-2; D remains ambiguous. CDR1 SQVTM and CDR2 ANQGSEA come from the germline V gene. This CDR3 spans 15 amino acids. Trimming took off 2 bases at V and 6 bases at J, with 16 bases between the two ends. The CDR3 DNA is TGCAGCGTTGAAAGCCCAGAAGGGATCCCCGGGGAGCTGTTTTTT. Protein sequence: CSVESPEGIPGELFF.

This clonotype was seen a few times. The V and J genes are TRBV24-1 and TRBJ2-2; 8 nucleotides line up with TRBD2. The junction had 2 bases not matched to a gene; V was cut back by 5 bases and J by 4 bases. Germline V CDR1 and CDR2: KGHDR, SFDVKD. This CDR3 is built from 14 residues. The CDR3 region is CATSAGGATGELFF. In DNA form, the CDR3 reads TGTGCCACCAGTGCCGGGGGGGCCACCGGGGAGCTGTTTTTT.

The chain links TRBV6-2 or TRBV6-3 to TRBJ1-1; D is ambiguous. The CDR3 loop spans 13 amino acids. V gave up 4 bases and J gave up 1 base, with 7 bases separating them. Germline V gene lookup returns CDR1 MNHEY and CDR2 SVGEGT. The CDR3 sequence: CASSSEGNTEAFF. DNA of the CDR3: TGTGCCAGCAGTTCGGAGGGGAACACTGAAGCTTTCTTT.

The chain is built from TRBV4-3 and TRBJ2-7; tentatively, D is TRBD1 (6 bases). V was clipped by 0 bases and J by 2 bases, with 11 bases between them. Germline assignment: CDR1 LGHNA and CDR2 YSLEER. The CDR3 extends over 15 amino acids. In DNA, the CDR3 is TGCGCCAGCAGCCAAGAAACGGGACATACCTACGAGCAGTACGTC. It codes for CASSQETGHTYEQYV.

The chain has TRBV4-3 and TRBJ2-2; 9 bases agree with TRBD2. CDR1 LGHNA and CDR2 YSLEER come from the germline V gene. The CDR3 runs 17 residues. With 0 bases clipped from V and 4 bases from J, the junction kept 6 bases outside the gene matches. The CDR3, as DNA: TGCGCCAGCAGCCAAGATAGCGGGGGCGCGGGCACCGGGGAGCTGTTTTTT. It is translated as CASSQDSGGAGTGELFF.

V and J are TRBV12-3 or TRBV12-4 and TRBJ2-1; 8 bases align to TRBD2. The CDR3 is made up of 17 amino acids. Trimming at V came to 3 bases and at J to 4 bases, leaving 11 bases not matched to a gene. CDR3 residues: CASSFSLPRGGYNEQFF. CDR3 nucleotides: TGTGCCAGCAGTTTTTCGCTGCCCCGGGGGGGATACAATGAGCAGTTCTTC.

The chain couples TRBV6-1 to TRBJ2-5; TRBD2 matches 9 bases. The CDR3 has 14 residues. Trimming cost V 6 bases and J 6 bases; bases outside gene matches: 8. The germline CDR1 and CDR2 sequences are MNHNS and SASEGT. CDR3 region: CASSPGTSMKTQYF. CDR3 coding DNA: TGTGCCAGCAGCCCCGGGACTAGCATGAAGACCCAGTACTTC.

This rearrangement joins TRBV4-1 to TRBJ2-1; no definite D call. The CDR3 covers 13 residues. Per germline, CDR1 MGHRA and CDR2 YSYEKL. V dropped 0 bases and J dropped 9 bases, with 9 bases sitting between them. Here the CDR3 reads CASSQDEAREQFF. The CDR3 DNA reads as TGCGCCAGCAGCCAAGATGAGGCCCGTGAGCAGTTCTTC.

The CDR3 DNA follows: TGTGCCAGCAGCTTGGGAACAGGCGTCATTGAAGCTTTCTTT. The encoded protein is CASSLGTGVIEAFF. The chain uses TRBV5-6 and TRBJ1-1; a weak D match, TRBD1 (5 bases). The CDR3 extends over 14 amino acids. Germline-derived CDR1 and CDR2 are SGHDT and YYEEEE. V gave up 0 bases and J gave up 7 bases, with 13 bases separating them.

This chain uses TRBV6-2 or TRBV6-3 with TRBJ2-7, with TRBD2 identical over 8 bases. Germline CDR1 is MNHEY and CDR2 is SVGEGT. Losses at the gene ends were 6 bases for V and 2 bases for J; bases not matched to a gene: 12. There are 16 residues in the CDR3. The CDR3 bases are TGTGCCAGCAGCCCCCGGGAGGCGGGGGGTGCCTACGAGCAGTACGTC. Its translation is CASSPREAGGAYEQYV.

The chain combines TRBV24-1 with TRBJ1-2; D call uncertain. There are 13 residues in the CDR3. Germline loops: CDR1 KGHDR, CDR2 SFDVKD. Trimming took off 5 bases at V and 2 bases at J, with 8 bases between the two ends. CDR3 in amino acids: CATSVKSNYGYTF. The CDR3 region has the DNA TGTGCCACCAGTGTCAAATCGAACTATGGCTACACCTTC.

This chain's CDR3 is CASSQSRDRSSYEQYF. The CDR3 bases are TGCGCCAGCAGTCAATCCCGGGACAGGTCCTCCTACGAGCAGTACTTC. The chain joins TRBV23-1 to TRBJ2-7; 8 bases map to TRBD1. TRBV23-1 qualifies as an ORF whose function is uncertain. J lost 0 bases, V lost 0 bases, and 4 bases had no gene match. There are 16 residues in the CDR3.

This clonotype was observed a handful of times. The chain recombines TRBV6-5 with TRBJ2-7, with D tentatively TRBD1 or TRBD2 (6 bases each). Between the trimmed V and J ends, which lost 2 bases and 5 bases, there was a span of 13 bases. CDR1 and CDR2 (germline): MNHEY, SVGAGI. CDR3 size: 14 residues. The CDR3 is CASSYRGLYNEQYF. The DNA for the CDR3 is TGTGCCAGCAGTTACCGGGGGCTCTACAACGAGCAGTACTTC.

This chain joins TRBV27 and TRBJ2-6; 9 nucleotides match TRBD1. This CDR3 has 16 residues. The trim removed 10 bases at V and 0 bases at J, leaving 7 bases unmatched. Germline CDR1 is MNHEY and CDR2 is SMNVEV (reference sequence). This CDR3 is CATGTGSSSGANVLTF. For the CDR3, the DNA is TGTGCCACCGGGACAGGGTCTTCCTCTGGGGCCAACGTCCTGACTTTC.

This clonotype was counted a few times. The chain has TRBV4-3 and TRBJ1-2; TRBD1 agrees at 8 bases. V lost 3 bases and J lost 8; bases outside the gene matches: 11. The CDR3 runs to 15 residues. Germline CDR1 and CDR2: LGHNA and YSLEER. CDR3 amino acids: CASSQTTGVRFGYTF. CDR3 DNA: TGCGCCAGCAGCCAGACGACAGGGGTCCGATTCGGCTACACCTTC.

Only a few counts were recorded for this clonotype. The chain is built from TRBV5-5 and TRBJ1-1; D perhaps matches TRBD1 (5 bases). CDR1 is SGHKS and CDR2 is YYEKEE in the germline V gene (reference sequence). With 0 bases removed from V and 0 bases from J, the gap between germline ends came to 9 bases. This CDR3 is 15 amino acids long. In DNA form, the CDR3 reads TGTGCCAGCAGCTTGGTAGGGGTCATGAACACTGAAGCTTTCTTT. Its translation is CASSLVGVMNTEAFF.

This clonotype was seen only a few times. This chain connects TRBV6-5 to TRBJ2-5; tentative D call: TRBD1 (6 bases). Per germline, CDR1 MNHEY and CDR2 SVGAGI. V lost 8 bases to trimming and J lost 0 bases, with 16 bases between them. CDR3 size: 15 residues. The CDR3 DNA is TGTGCCAGCGGAGAGGCAGGGGTGGACCAAGAGACCCAGTACTTC. Encoded protein: CASGEAGVDQETQYF.

The chain carries TRBV2 and TRBJ2-1, with D possibly being TRBD2 (6 bases). Germline assignment: CDR1 SNHLY and CDR2 FYNNEI. V was shortened by 7 bases and J by 0 bases, with 10 bases between the two germline ends. CDR3 length equals 14 residues. Here the CDR3 DNA reads TGTGCCAGCACCCGGGGGAGCTCCTACAATGAGCAGTTCTTC. The encoded protein is CASTRGSSYNEQFF.

A few counts support this clonotype. The chain employs TRBV27 and TRBJ2-1, with D possibly being TRBD2 (5 bases). The CDR3 is 14 amino acids. V lost 5 bases and J lost 8, with 16 bases in between. CDR1 MNHEY and CDR2 SMNVEV come from the germline V gene (reference sequence). CDR3 region: CASSHPQAGDEQFF. The CDR3 DNA reads TGTGCCAGCAGTCACCCCCAGGCGGGCGATGAGCAGTTCTTC.

The table lists this clonotype with a few counts. The chain joins TRBV27 to TRBJ1-1, with 7 bases aligning to TRBD1. Trimming cost V 6 bases and J 1 base; bases outside gene matches: 8. The germline V gene encodes CDR1 MNHEY and CDR2 SMNVEV (reference sequence). The CDR3 contains 15 residues. CDR3 sequence reads: CASSGTVWGNTEAFF. DNA for the CDR3: TGTGCCAGCAGCGGGACAGTTTGGGGGAACACTGAAGCTTTCTTT.

The sample holds a few counts of this clonotype. This chain connects TRBV29-1 to TRBJ1-1; TRBD1 is a possible D gene (6 bases). The length of the CDR3 is 13 residues. Per the germline V gene, CDR1 is SQVTM and CDR2 is ANQGSEA. CDR3 protein: CSIGWDMGTEAFF. As DNA, the CDR3 is TGCAGTATCGGGTGGGACATGGGCACTGAAGCTTTCTTT.

This clonotype showed up many times. V is TRBV7-9 and J is TRBJ2-3, with D unresolved. The germline V and J ends were trimmed by 4 bases and 2 bases, with 16 bases remaining between them. Germline CDR1 reads SEHNR; CDR2 reads FQNEAQ (reference sequence). The CDR3 is made up of 16 amino acids. CDR3 nucleotides: TGTGCCAGCAGCTCCCTGGGTGGGCCTAACACAGATACGCAGTATTTT. Its translation: CASSSLGGPNTDTQYF.